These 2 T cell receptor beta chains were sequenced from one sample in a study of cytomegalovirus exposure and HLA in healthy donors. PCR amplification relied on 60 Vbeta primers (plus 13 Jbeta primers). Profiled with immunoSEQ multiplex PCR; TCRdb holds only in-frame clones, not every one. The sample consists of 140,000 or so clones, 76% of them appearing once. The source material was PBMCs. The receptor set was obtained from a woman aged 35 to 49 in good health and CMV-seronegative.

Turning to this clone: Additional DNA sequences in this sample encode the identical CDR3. This CDR3 is CASSLGGGYNEQFF. The CDR3 coding sequence is TGCGCCAGCAGCTTGGGCGGGGGGTACAATGAGCAGTTCTTC. The chain employs TRBV5-1 and TRBJ2-1, with 8 bases fitting TRBD2. Germline V gene lookup returns CDR1 SGHRS and CDR2 YFSETQ. With V trimmed by 0 bases and J by 4 bases, 0 bases remained unmatched. The CDR3 totals 14 residues.

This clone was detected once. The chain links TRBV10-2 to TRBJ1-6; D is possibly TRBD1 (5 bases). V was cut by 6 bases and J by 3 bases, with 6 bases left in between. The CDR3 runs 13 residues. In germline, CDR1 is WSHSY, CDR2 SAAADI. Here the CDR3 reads CASRTVYNSPLHF. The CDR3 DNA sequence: TGCGCCAGCAGGACAGTCTATAATTCACCCCTCCACTTT.